Listed here are 4 T cell receptor beta chains from one sample, sequenced in a study of CD8 T cells in ankylosing spondylitis. Which antigens these TCRs recognize remains unknown. TCRdb ran MiXCR on the 5' RACE reads and lists one entry per CDR3 protein. This table holds 750,000 to 850,000 distinct CDR3 sequences, approximately 10% found once. Regarding the study as a whole: Seemingly characteristic of ankylosing spondylitis blood was a TCR beta motif consisting of roughly 8 highly homologous variants.

Sequencing was carried out using blood, either unsorted or a sorted T cell fraction (not recorded which). All receptors come from a male donor with ankylosing spondylitis.

This clonotype was found many times. The chain employs TRBV5-1 and TRBJ1-4; 12 nucleotides agree with TRBD1. Germline loops: CDR1 SGHRS, CDR2 YFSETQ. CDR3 length equals 17 residues. J was trimmed by 8 bases and V by 6 bases; bases with no gene match: 14. CDR3 nucleotide sequence: TGCGCCAGCACTCACGGGACAGGGGGCGATTTTGGAGAAAAACTGTTTTTT. Translated: CASTHGTGGDFGEKLFF.

Many counts were recorded for this clonotype. The V and J genes are TRBV29-1 and TRBJ2-7, with D perhaps TRBD1 (6 bases). V lost 6 bases and J lost 3, with 15 bases in between. The CDR3 contains 13 residues. Germline V gene data show CDR1 as SQVTM and CDR2 as ANQGSEA. CDR3 protein: CSVTNRDLYEQYF. As DNA, the CDR3 is TGCAGCGTCACAAACAGGGACCTCTACGAGCAGTACTTC.

This clonotype was seen at least ten times. The chain is built from TRBV20-1 and TRBJ1-6, with TRBD1 identical over 8 bases. CDR3 size: 13 residues. After removal of 3 bases from V and 8 bases from J, the junction contained 3 bases not matched to a gene. CDR1 DFQATT and CDR2 SNEGSKA come from the germline V gene (reference sequence). The CDR3 here is CSASIQGDSPLHF. For the CDR3, the DNA is TGCAGTGCTAGTATACAGGGGGATTCACCCCTCCACTTT.

The chain has TRBV29-1 and TRBJ1-2; D gene unclear. V was shortened by 4 bases and J by 4 bases, with 16 bases between the two germline ends. The CDR3 is 14 amino acids. CDR1 and CDR2 from the germline V gene are SQVTM and ANQGSEA. In DNA form, the CDR3 reads TGCAGCGTTGGAGGGTTCGAGGGCTTCTATGGCTACACCTTC. It codes for CSVGGFEGFYGYTF.